Presented here are 13 T cell receptor beta chains from one specimen sequenced in a study of beta chain features in type 1 diabetes. Sequenced material consisted of expressed TCRB transcripts (all of the isolated RNA was reverse transcribed). Repertoires were generated with immunoSEQ multiplex PCR, while TCRdb's copy carries only in-frame clones and drops some. The sample lists roughly 450,000 clones; roughly 14% were seen once. The source material was naive CD4+ T cells from blood. These receptors originate from a man younger than 45 in good health.

This clone has a handful of counts. The chain combines TRBV4-3 with TRBJ2-1; D ambiguous. Trimming pared 1 base from V and 8 bases from J, leaving 12 bases between. CDR1 is LGHNA, CDR2 YSLEER, per germline. This CDR3 is built from 14 residues. Written as DNA, the CDR3 is TGCGCCAGCAGCCAAGTGTCGGCCGGGTATGAGCAGTTCTTC. Protein product: CASSQVSAGYEQFF.

CDR3 in amino acids: CAMQGAGTEAFF. CDR3 DNA sequence: TGTGCCATGCAGGGGGCTGGCACTGAAGCTTTCTTT. This chain uses TRBV10-3 with TRBJ1-1, with 8 nucleotides matching TRBD1. Germline CDR1 is ENHRY and CDR2 is SYGVKD. The CDR3 extends over 12 amino acids. V was pared by 9 bases and J by 4 bases, with 4 bases of the junction left unmatched.

This chain uses TRBV2 with TRBJ2-5; unclear D gene. Germline CDR1 and CDR2: SNHLY and FYNNEI. Trimming removed 1 base at V and 5 bases at J, with 17 bases between. The CDR3 covers 16 residues. CDR3 DNA: TGTGCCAGCAGTGAAGTCTTAGGGCGGTCGGGTGAGACCCAGTACTTC. It specifies CASSEVLGRSGETQYF.

The chain carries TRBV29-1 and TRBJ2-2; TRBD1 aligns across 7 bases. Germline CDR1 reads SQVTM; CDR2 reads ANQGSEA. The junction had 2 bases not matched to a gene; V was cut back by 4 bases and J by 0 bases. There are 14 residues in the CDR3. The CDR3 sequence is CSVARGSNTGELFF. The DNA of the CDR3 is TGCAGCGTTGCCAGGGGGTCGAACACCGGGGAGCTGTTTTTT.

Regarding this clone: Other nucleotide sequences from this sample produce the same CDR3. The J gene is TRBJ2-3, the V gene TRBV7-2, with D tentatively TRBD2 (7 bases). The V gene lost 1 base and the J gene lost 0 bases, with 11 bases spanning the gap. The CDR3 extends over 16 amino acids. Per the germline V gene, CDR1 is SGHTA and CDR2 is FQGNSA. The CDR3 sequence: CASSLGGGPSTDTQYF. The CDR3 DNA reads as TGTGCCAGCAGCTTAGGCGGGGGCCCTAGCACAGATACGCAGTATTTT.

This clone was recorded a few times. V usage is TRBV2 and J usage is TRBJ2-5; TRBD2 aligns across 12 bases. The CDR3 has 14 amino acids. CDR1 and CDR2 (germline): SNHLY, FYNNEI. V lost 5 bases to trimming and J lost 5 bases; unmatched junction nucleotides: 3. Here the CDR3 reads CASSRTSGKETQYF. The CDR3 nucleotides are TGTGCCAGCAGTAGGACTAGCGGGAAGGAGACCCAGTACTTC.

The V call is TRBV4-3, the J call TRBJ1-1; 8 bases agree with TRBD1. Germline V gene lookup returns CDR1 LGHNA and CDR2 YSLEER. The junction had 5 bases not matched to a gene; V was cut back by 1 base and J by 1 base. This CDR3 contains 16 residues. The CDR3 loop is CASSQASGTGNTEAFF. CDR3 nucleotide sequence: TGCGCCAGCAGCCAAGCCTCCGGGACAGGGAACACTGAAGCTTTCTTT.

This rearrangement joins TRBV10-2 to TRBJ2-3; 11 bases map to TRBD2. Trimming removed 6 bases from V and 4 bases from J; junction bases left unmatched: 3. Germline CDR1 WSHSY, CDR2 SAAADI. The CDR3 has 14 amino acids. The CDR3 region is CASRETSGADTQYF. CDR3 coding DNA: TGCGCCAGCAGGGAGACTAGCGGGGCAGATACGCAGTATTTT.

This clone was observed a handful of times. This chain joins TRBV13 and TRBJ2-1; no firm D call. The CDR3 covers 13 residues. Per germline, CDR1 PRHDT and CDR2 FYEKMQ (reference sequence). V was pared by 2 bases and J by 2 bases, with 4 bases between. CDR3 bases: TGTGCCAGCAGCTTACTAACCTACAATGAGCAGTTCTTC. Its protein product is CASSLLTYNEQFF.

V and J are TRBV11-3 and TRBJ2-3; D uncertain. Germline V gives CDR1 SGHNT, CDR2 YENEEA. The CDR3 contains 14 residues. Trimming stripped 3 bases from V and 2 bases from J, with 9 bases between. Written as DNA, the CDR3 is TGTGCCAGCAGCTTCGAGTGGACCACAGATACGCAGTATTTT. It yields the protein CASSFEWTTDTQYF.

This clone was seen a handful of times. The chain carries TRBV11-1 and TRBJ2-3; 7 bases are a match to TRBD2. This CDR3 spans 18 amino acids. Germline CDR1 is SGHAT and CDR2 is FQDESV (reference sequence). The J segment lost 0 bases and the V segment lost 5 bases, leaving 14 bases of the junction unmatched. The CDR3 protein is CASSPLAAGGLSTDTQYF. The CDR3 region has the DNA TGTGCCAGCAGCCCGCTAGCGGCGGGCGGGCTTAGCACAGATACGCAGTATTTT.

This clone was counted between two and nine times. The genes are TRBV7-2 and TRBJ2-1; 8 bases map to TRBD2. The germline gives CDR1 SGHTA, CDR2 FQGNSA. The J segment lost 3 bases and the V segment lost 6 bases, leaving 7 bases of the junction unmatched. This CDR3 has 15 residues. In DNA form, the CDR3 reads TGTGCCAGCAGGGCAGCGGGGGTACTCTACAATGAGCAGTTCTTC. Protein product: CASRAAGVLYNEQFF.

This chain joins TRBV10-3 and TRBJ2-1; D unresolved. The CDR3 runs to 10 residues. The ends were cut back, 8 bases at V and 8 bases at J, with 7 bases in the middle. CDR1 is ENHRY, CDR2 SYGVKD, per germline. The CDR3 bases are TGTGCCATCGGTGGAGATGAGCAGTTCTTC. Protein sequence: CAIGGDEQFF.